This TCR beta chain is drawn from a study of T cell changes during pregnancy in multiple sclerosis. Germline lookup yields CDR1 SGHDT and CDR2 YYEEEE. The CDR3 is 14 residues long. V was trimmed by 3 bases and J by 3 bases, leaving 12 bases between them. Data came from immunoSEQ multiplex PCR; TCRdb stores just in-frame clones and leaves some out. The repertoire has under 95,000 clones, approximately 90% of them found once; the top ten carry 0.35% to 0.45%. The source of this sequence is a female donor with multiple sclerosis, enrolled in a pregnancy study. The material was CD4+ T cells from peripheral blood mononuclear cells, obtained before pregnancy. This chain joins TRBV5-6 and TRBJ1-1, with unresolved D. CDR3 sequence reads: CASSYMVVHTEAFF. In DNA, the CDR3 is TGTGCCAGCAGCTACATGGTGGTGCACACTGAAGCTTTCTTT.